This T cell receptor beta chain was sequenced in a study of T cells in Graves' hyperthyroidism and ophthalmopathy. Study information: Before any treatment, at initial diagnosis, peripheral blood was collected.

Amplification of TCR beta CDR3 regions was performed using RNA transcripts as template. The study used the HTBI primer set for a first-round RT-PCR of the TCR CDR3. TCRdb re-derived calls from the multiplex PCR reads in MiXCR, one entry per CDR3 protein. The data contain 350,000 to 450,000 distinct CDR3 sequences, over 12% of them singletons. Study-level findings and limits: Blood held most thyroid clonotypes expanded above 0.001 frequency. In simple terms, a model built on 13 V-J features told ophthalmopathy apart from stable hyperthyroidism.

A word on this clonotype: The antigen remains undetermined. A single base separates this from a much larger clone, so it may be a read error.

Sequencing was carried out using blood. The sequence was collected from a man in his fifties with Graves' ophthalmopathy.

CDR3 sequence reads: CASSEIAGGYEQHF. CDR3 coding DNA: TGTGCCAGCAGTGAAATAGCGGGAGGGTACGAGCAGCACTTC. The chain is built from TRBV2 and TRBJ2-7; 11 nucleotides agree with TRBD2. The germline V gene encodes CDR1 SNHLY and CDR2 FYNNEI. The CDR3 totals 14 residues.